This TCR beta chain was recorded in a study of PD-L1 blockade in urothelial cancer. Produced via immunoSEQ multiplex PCR; TCRdb's table is partial and in-frame only. Of around 56,000 clones listed, around 84% are singletons. V was trimmed by 4 bases and J by 0 bases, leaving 13 bases between them. The CDR3 loop spans 15 amino acids. Per the germline V gene, CDR1 is SGHTS and CDR2 is YDEGEE. The starting material was PBMCs, obtained around atezolizumab (anti-PD-L1) treatment. This sequence was found in a man aged 50-60 years with urothelial cancer. The rearrangement joins TRBV5-8 to TRBJ2-5; D perhaps matches TRBD2 (6 bases). The CDR3 region is CASSGSGDYQETQYF. The CDR3 DNA reads as TGTGCCAGCAGCGGGTCGGGGGACTACCAAGAGACCCAGTACTTC. Full variable domain (remainder filled in from reference TRBV5-8 and TRBJ2-5): EAGVTQSPTHLIKTRGQQATLRCSPISGHTSVYWYQQALGLGLQFLLWYDEGEERNRGNFPPRFSGRQFPNYSSELNVNALELEDSALYLCASSGSGDYQETQYFGPGTRLLVL.